This TCR beta chain was observed in a study of regulatory T cells in long-lasting Graves disease. Notes on this clonotype: Its antigen remains unknown.

Findings and limits, study-wide: Study was limited to peripheral blood, excluding thyroid tissue. TCR diversity was lower in persistent Graves' patients than in newly diagnosed ones.

Time point described: persistent/refractory GD, antithyroid drugs over 5 years with positive TRAb. The TCR library was prepared using RNA isolated from PBMCs. Trimming at V came to 4 bases and at J to 0 bases, leaving 7 bases not matched to a gene. This CDR3 comprises 15 residues. The germline V gene has CDR1 SGHRS and CDR2 YFSETQ. CDR3-region Arm-PCR and iRepertoire HTBI primers produced the TCR beta libraries. TCRdb analysed the multiplex PCR reads with MiXCR anew, one entry per CDR3 protein. The table has some 280,000 distinct CDR3 sequences, 20% to 25% seen once; the top ten hold 56%. The chain combines TRBV5-1 with TRBJ2-7, with 7 bases lining up with TRBD2. Specimen: peripheral blood mononuclear cells (PBMCs), collected when the disease was refractory, from a patient treated with antithyroid drugs. The origin of this receptor is a female donor with Graves disease. The CDR3 region is CASSPVGEGSYEQYF. The CDR3 DNA sequence: TGCGCCAGCAGCCCGGTCGGGGAGGGCTCCTACGAGCAGTACTTC.